This record concerns one TCR beta chain sequence. The junction differs from germline at one of its ends, possibly a read error. The sample belongs to a study of blood T cells in healthy people across ages. It was with a sample-barcoded 5' primer and a J-beta primer mix that a second PCR of about 7 to 12 cycles was run. TCRdb reanalysed the 5' RACE reads using MiXCR and keeps one entry per CDR3 protein. The sample carries around 900,000 distinct CDR3 sequences, around 28% recorded once. The CDR3 covers 15 residues. CDR1 is LGHNA, CDR2 YSLEER, per germline. The chain combines TRBV4-3 with TRBJ2-7; no firm D call. The sample consisted of blood. The receptor was derived from a woman of 80 years or more in good health. The CDR3 loop reads CASSQPGRPYNEPYF. CDR3 coding DNA: TGCGCCAGCAGCCAGCCCGGGCGACCGTACAATGAGCCGTACTTC.